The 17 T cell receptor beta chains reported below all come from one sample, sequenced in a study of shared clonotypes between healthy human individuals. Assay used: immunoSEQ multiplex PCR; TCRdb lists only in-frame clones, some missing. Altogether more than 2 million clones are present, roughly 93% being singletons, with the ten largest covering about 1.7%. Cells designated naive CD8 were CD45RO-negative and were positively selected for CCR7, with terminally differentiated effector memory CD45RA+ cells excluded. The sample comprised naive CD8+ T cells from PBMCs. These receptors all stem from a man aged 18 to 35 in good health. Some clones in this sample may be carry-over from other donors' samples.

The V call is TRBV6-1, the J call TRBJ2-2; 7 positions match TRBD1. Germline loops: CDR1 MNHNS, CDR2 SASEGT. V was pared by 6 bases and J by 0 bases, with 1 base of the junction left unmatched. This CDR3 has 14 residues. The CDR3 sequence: CASRGTANTGELFF. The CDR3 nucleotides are TGTGCCAGCAGGGGGACAGCGAACACCGGGGAGCTGTTTTTT.

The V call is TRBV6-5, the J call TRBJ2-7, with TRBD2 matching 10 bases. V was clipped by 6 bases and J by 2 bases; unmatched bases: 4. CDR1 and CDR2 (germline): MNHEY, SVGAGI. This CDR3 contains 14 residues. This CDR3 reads CASSWTSGTYEQYF. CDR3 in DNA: TGTGCCAGCAGCTGGACTAGCGGCACCTACGAGCAGTACTTC.

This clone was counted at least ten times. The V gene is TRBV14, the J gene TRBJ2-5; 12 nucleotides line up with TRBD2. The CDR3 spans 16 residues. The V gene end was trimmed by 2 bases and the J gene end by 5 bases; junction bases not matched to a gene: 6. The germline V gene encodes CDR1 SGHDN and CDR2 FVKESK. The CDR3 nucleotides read TGTGCCAGCAGCCAATGGACTAGCGGGAAAAGGGAGACCCAGTACTTC. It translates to CASSQWTSGKRETQYF.

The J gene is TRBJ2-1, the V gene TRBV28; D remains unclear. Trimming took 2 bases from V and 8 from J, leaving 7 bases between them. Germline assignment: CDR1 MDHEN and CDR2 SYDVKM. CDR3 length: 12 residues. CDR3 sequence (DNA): TGTGCCAGCAGTTTAGTTGGGCATGAGCAGTTCTTC. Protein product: CASSLVGHEQFF.

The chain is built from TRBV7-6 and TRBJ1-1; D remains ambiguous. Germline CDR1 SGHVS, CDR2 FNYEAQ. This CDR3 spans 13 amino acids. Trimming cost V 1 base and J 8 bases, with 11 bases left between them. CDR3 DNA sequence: TGTGCCAGCAGCTTAGAGGGAGGTCCGGAAGCTTTCTTT. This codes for CASSLEGGPEAFF.

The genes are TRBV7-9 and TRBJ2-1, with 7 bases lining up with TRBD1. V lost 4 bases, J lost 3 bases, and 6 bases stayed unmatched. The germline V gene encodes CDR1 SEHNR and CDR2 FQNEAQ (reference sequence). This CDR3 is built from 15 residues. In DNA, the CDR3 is TGTGCCAGCAGCTCGGGACAGACGGACTACAATGAGCAGTTCTTC. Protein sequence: CASSSGQTDYNEQFF.

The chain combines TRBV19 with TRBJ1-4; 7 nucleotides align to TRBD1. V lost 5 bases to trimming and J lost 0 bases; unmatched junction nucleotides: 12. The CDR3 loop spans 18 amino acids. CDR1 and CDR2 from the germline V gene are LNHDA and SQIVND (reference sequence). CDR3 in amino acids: CASSVRQGASATNEKLFF. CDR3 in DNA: TGTGCCAGTAGTGTCCGACAGGGTGCTTCTGCAACTAATGAAAAACTGTTTTTT.

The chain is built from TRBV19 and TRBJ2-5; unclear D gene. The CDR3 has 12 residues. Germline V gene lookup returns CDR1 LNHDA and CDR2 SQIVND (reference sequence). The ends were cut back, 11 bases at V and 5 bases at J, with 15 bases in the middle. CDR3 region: CALGDACETQYF. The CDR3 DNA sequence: TGTGCCCTGGGCGACGCCTGCGAGACCCAGTACTTC.

The CDR3 is CASGLVHGSGTGELFF. The CDR3 region has the DNA TGTGCTAGTGGTTTGGTACACGGTAGCGGTACCGGGGAGCTGTTTTTT. The chain is built from TRBV12-5 and TRBJ2-2, with D perhaps TRBD2 (6 bases). Germline V gene data show CDR1 as LGHNT and CDR2 as FRNRAP. Trimming shortened V by 0 bases and J by 5 bases, and 13 bases separated the two germline ends. The length of the CDR3 is 16 residues.

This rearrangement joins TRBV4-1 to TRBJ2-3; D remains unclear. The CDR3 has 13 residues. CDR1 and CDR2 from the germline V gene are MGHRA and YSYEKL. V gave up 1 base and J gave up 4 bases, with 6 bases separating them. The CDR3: CASSQVPSDTQYF. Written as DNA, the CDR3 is TGCGCCAGCAGCCAAGTTCCATCAGATACGCAGTATTTT.

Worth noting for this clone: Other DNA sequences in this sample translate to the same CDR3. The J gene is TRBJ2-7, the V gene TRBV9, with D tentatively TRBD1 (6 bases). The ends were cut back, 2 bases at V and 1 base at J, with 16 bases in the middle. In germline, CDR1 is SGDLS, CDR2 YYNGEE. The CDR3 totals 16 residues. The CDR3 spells CASSVAGGQGSYEQYF. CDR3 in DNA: TGTGCCAGCAGCGTGGCCGGCGGGCAGGGGTCCTACGAGCAGTACTTC.

CDR3 region: CASSFGATTQETQYF. In DNA form, the CDR3 reads TGTGCCAGCAGCTTCGGGGCTACAACCCAAGAGACCCAGTACTTC. The chain links TRBV13 to TRBJ2-5; possibly TRBD1 or TRBD2 for D (5 bases each). Trimming took off 3 bases at V and 1 base at J, with 12 bases between the two ends. The CDR3 sequence is 15 residues long. Looked up from germline, CDR1 is PRHDT and CDR2 is FYEKMQ (reference sequence).

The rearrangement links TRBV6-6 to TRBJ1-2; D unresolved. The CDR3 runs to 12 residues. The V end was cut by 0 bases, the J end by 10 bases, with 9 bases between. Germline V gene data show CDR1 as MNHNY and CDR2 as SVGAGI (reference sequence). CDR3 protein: CASSYSSPDYTF. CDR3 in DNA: TGTGCCAGCAGTTACTCCTCTCCGGACTACACCTTC.

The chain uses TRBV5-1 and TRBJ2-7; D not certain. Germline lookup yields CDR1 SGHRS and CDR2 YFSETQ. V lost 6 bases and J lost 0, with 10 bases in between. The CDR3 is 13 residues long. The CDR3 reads CASTGRSSYEQYF. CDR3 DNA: TGCGCCAGCACCGGACGGAGCTCCTACGAGCAGTACTTC.

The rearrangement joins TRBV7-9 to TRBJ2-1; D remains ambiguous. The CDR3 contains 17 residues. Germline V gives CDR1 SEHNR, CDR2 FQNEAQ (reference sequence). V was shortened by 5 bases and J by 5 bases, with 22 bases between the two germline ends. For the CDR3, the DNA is TGTGCCAGCAGCCCATCCTTAGGGCGGATAAAGAACAATGAGCAGTTCTTC. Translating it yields CASSPSLGRIKNNEQFF.

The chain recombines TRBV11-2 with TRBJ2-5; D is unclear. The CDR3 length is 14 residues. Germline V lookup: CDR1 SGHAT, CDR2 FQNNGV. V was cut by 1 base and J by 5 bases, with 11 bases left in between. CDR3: CASSLAQMTETQYF. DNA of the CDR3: TGTGCCAGCAGCTTAGCTCAGATGACGGAGACCCAGTACTTC.

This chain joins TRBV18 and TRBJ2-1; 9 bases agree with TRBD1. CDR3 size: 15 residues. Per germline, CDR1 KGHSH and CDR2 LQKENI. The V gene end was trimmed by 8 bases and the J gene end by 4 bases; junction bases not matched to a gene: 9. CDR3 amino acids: CASARDRGEYNEQFF. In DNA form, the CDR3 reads TGTGCCAGCGCCCGCGACAGGGGGGAGTACAATGAGCAGTTCTTC.